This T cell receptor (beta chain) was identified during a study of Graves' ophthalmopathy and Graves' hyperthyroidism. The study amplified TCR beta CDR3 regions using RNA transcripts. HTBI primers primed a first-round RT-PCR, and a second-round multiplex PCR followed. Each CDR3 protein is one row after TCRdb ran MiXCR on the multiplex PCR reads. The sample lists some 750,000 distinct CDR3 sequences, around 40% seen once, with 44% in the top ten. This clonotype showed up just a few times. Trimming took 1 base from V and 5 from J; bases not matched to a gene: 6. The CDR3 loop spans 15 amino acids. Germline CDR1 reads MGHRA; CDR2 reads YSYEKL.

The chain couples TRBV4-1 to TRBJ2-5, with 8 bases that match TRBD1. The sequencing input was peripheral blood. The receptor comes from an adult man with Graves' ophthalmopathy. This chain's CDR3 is CASSQVETGVETQYF. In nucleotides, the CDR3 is TGCGCCAGCAGCCAAGTCGAGACAGGGGTTGAGACCCAGTACTTC.